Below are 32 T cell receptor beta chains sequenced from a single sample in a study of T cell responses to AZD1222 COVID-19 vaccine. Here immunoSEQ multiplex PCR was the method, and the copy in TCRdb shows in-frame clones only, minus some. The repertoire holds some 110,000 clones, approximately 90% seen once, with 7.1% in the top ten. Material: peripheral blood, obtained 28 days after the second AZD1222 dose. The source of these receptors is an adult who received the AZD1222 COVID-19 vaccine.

This chain's CDR3 is CASSQVPGGSYEQYF. The CDR3 DNA follows: TGTGCCAGCAGCCAAGTTCCGGGGGGGAGCTACGAGCAGTACTTC. The chain has TRBV3-1 (or the pseudogene TRBV3-2) and TRBJ2-7, with 8 bases matching TRBD2. The CDR3 extends over 15 amino acids. Germline CDR1 reads LGHDT; CDR2 reads YNNKEL (reference sequence). The J segment lost 3 bases and the V segment lost 1 base, leaving 5 bases of the junction unmatched.

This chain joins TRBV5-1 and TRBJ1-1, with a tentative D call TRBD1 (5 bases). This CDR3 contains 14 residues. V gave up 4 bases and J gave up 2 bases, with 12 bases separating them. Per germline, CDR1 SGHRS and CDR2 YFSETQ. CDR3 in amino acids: CASSARVENTEAFF. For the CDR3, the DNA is TGCGCCAGCAGCGCCAGGGTGGAAAACACTGAAGCTTTCTTT.

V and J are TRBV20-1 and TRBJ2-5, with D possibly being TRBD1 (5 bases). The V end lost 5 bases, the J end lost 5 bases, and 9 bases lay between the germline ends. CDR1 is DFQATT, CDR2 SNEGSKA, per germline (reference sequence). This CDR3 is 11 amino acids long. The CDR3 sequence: CSASGLETQYF. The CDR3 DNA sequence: TGCAGTGCTTCAGGGTTGGAGACCCAGTACTTC.

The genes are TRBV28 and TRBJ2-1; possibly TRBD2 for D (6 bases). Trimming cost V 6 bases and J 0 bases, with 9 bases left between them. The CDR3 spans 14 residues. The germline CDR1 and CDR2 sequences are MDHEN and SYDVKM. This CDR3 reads CASRRRASYNEQFF. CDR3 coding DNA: TGTGCCAGCAGGCGGAGGGCCTCCTACAATGAGCAGTTCTTC.

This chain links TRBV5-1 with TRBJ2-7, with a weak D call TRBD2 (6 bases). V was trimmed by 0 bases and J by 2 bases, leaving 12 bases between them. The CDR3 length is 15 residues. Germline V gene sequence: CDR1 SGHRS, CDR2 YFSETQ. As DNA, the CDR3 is TGCGCCAGCAGCTTGGCTGGGACTCAAACCTACGAGCAGTACTTC. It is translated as CASSLAGTQTYEQYF.

The CDR3 nucleotides are TGTGCCAGCGGATCAGGGAAGAACACTGAAGCTTTCTTT. As protein: CASGSGKNTEAFF. The gene calls are TRBV2 and TRBJ1-1, with D perhaps TRBD1 (5 bases). CDR1 SNHLY and CDR2 FYNNEI come from the germline V gene. V was pared by 8 bases and J by 1 base, with 11 bases between. The CDR3 covers 13 residues.

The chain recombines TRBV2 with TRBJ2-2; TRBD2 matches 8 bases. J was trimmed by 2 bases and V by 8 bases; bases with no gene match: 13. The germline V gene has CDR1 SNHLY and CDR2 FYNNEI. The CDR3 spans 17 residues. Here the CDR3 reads CASAWNYLAGNTGELFF. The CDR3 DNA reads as TGTGCCAGCGCGTGGAACTACTTAGCGGGAAACACCGGGGAGCTGTTTTTT. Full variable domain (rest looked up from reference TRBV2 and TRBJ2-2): EPEVTQTPSHQVTQMGQEVILRCVPISNHLYFYWYRQILGQKVEFLVSFYNNEISEKSEIFDDQFSVERPDGSNFTLKIRSTKLEDSAMYFCASAWNYLAGNTGELFFGEGSRLTVL.

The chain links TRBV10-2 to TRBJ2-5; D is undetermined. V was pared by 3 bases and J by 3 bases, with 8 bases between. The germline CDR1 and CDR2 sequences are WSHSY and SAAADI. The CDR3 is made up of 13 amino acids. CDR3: CASSEGRKETQYF. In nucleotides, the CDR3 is TGCGCCAGCAGTGAAGGGCGTAAAGAGACCCAGTACTTC.

The CDR3 DNA sequence: TGTGCCAGCAGCTTGGGAGGGATGAACACTGAAGCTTTCTTT. It codes for CASSLGGMNTEAFF. The chain combines TRBV5-4 with TRBJ1-1, with D hard to call. CDR3 length: 14 amino acids. Trimming shortened V by 0 bases and J by 0 bases, and 6 bases separated the two germline ends. Germline V gene lookup returns CDR1 SGHNT and CDR2 YYREEE (reference sequence).

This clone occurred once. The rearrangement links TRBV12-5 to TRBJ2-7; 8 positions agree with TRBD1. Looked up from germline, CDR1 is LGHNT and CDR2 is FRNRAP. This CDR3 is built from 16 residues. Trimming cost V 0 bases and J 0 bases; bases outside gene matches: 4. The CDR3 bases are TGTGCTAGTGGTTTGGTACTCGGACAGGGCTCCTACGAGCAGTACTTC. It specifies CASGLVLGQGSYEQYF.

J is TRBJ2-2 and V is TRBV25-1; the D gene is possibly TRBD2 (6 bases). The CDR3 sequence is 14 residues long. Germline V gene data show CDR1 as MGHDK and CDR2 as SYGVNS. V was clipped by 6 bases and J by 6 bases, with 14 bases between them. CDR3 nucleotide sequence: TGTGCCAGCAGGGGGGGATGGACGCCCGGGGAGCTGTTTTTT. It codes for CASRGGWTPGELFF.

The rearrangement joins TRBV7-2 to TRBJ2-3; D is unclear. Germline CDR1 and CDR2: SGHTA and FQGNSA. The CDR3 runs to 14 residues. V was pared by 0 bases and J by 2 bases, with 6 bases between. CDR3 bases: TGTGCCAGCAGCTTAGCGTACGCCACAGATACGCAGTATTTT. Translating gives CASSLAYATDTQYF.

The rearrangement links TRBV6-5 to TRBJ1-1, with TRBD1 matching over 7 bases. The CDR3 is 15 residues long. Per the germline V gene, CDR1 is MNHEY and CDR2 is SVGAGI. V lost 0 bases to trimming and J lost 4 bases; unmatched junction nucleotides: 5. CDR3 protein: CASSYSLTGPTEAFF. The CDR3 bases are TGTGCCAGCAGTTACTCCTTGACAGGGCCCACTGAAGCTTTCTTT.

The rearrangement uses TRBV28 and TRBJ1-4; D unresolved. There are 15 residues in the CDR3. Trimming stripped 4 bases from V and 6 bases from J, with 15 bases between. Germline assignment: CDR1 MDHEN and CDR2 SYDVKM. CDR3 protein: CASSWVGGPDEKLFF. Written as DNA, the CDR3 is TGTGCCAGCAGTTGGGTCGGAGGTCCGGATGAAAAACTGTTTTTT.

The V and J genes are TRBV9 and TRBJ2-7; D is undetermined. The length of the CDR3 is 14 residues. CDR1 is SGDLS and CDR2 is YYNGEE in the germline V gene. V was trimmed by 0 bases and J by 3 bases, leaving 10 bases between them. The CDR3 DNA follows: TGTGCCAGCAGCGTAGACGCAGGTCGCTACGAGCAGTACTTC. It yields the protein CASSVDAGRYEQYF.

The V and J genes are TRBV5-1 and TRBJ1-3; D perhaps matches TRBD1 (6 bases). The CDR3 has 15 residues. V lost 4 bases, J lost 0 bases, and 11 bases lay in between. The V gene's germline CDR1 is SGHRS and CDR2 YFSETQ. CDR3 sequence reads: CASSPGATSGNTIYF. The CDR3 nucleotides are TGCGCCAGCAGCCCAGGGGCCACCTCTGGAAACACCATATATTTT.

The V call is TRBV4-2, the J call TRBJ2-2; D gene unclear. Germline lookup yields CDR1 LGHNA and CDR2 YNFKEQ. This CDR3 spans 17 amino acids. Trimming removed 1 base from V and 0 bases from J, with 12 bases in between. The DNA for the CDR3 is TGTGCCAGCAGCCAAGTTTATAGAGGCGCGAACACCGGGGAGCTGTTTTTT. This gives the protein CASSQVYRGANTGELFF.

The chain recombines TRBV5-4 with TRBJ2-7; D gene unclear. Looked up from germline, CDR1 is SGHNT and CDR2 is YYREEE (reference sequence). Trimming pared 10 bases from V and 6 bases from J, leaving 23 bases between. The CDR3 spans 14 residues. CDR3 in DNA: TGTGCCGGAGCCGGGTCGGAGTCAATAGGCGAGCAGTACTTC. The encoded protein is CAGAGSESIGEQYF.

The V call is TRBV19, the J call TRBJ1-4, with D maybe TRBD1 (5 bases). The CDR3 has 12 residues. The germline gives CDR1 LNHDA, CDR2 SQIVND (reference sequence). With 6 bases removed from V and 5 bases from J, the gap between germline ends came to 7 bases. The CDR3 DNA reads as TGTGCCAGTAGGACAGAGAATGAAAAACTGTTTTTT. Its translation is CASRTENEKLFF. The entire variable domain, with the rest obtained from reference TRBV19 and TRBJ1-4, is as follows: DGGITQSPKYLFRKEGQNVTLSCEQNLNHDAMYWYRQDPGQGLRLIYYSQIVNDFQKGDIAEGYSVSREKKESFPLTVTSAQKNPTAFYLCASRTENEKLFFGSGTQLSVL.

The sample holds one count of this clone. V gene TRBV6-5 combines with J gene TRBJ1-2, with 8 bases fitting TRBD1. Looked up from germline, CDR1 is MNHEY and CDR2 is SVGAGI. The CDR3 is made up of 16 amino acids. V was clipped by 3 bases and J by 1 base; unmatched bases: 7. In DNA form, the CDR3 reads TGTGCCAGCAGTTATTCCCGGACAGGGATTAACTATGGCTACACCTTC. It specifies CASSYSRTGINYGYTF.

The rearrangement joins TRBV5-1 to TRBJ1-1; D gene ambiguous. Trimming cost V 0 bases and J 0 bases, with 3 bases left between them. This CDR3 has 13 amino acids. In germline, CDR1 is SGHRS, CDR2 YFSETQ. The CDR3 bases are TGCGCCAGCAGCTTGGTTCTGAACACTGAAGCTTTCTTT. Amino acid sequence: CASSLVLNTEAFF.

In nucleotides, the CDR3 is TGTGCCAGCAGTGCTCGACAGGGGATGTCCTACGAGCAGTACTTC. Its translation is CASSARQGMSYEQYF. The chain recombines TRBV2 with TRBJ2-7; 8 bases are shared with TRBD1. V lost 4 bases to trimming and J lost 1 base; unmatched junction nucleotides: 6. The CDR3 is 15 residues long. Germline V gene lookup returns CDR1 SNHLY and CDR2 FYNNEI. Complete variable domain (other parts from reference TRBV2 and TRBJ2-7): EPEVTQTPSHQVTQMGQEVILRCVPISNHLYFYWYRQILGQKVEFLVSFYNNEISEKSEIFDDQFSVERPDGSNFTLKIRSTKLEDSAMYFCASSARQGMSYEQYFGPGTRLTVT.

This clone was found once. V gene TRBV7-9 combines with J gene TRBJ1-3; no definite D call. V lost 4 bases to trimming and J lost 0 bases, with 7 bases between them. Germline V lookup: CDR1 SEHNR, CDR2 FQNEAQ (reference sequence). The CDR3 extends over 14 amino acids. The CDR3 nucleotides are TGTGCCAGCAGCTGGCAAGACTCTGGAAACACCATATATTTT. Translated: CASSWQDSGNTIYF.

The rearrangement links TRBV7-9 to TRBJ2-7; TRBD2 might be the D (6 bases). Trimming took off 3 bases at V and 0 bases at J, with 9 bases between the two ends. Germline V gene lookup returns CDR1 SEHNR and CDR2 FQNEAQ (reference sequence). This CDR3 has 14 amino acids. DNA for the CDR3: TGTGCCAGCAGCTTCGACGGGAGCTCCTACGAGCAGTACTTC. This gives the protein CASSFDGSSYEQYF.

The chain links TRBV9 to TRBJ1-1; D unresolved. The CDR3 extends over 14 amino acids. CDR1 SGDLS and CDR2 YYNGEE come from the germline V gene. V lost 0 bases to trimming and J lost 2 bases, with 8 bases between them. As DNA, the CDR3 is TGTGCCAGCAGCGTAGGATCGTCCAACACTGAAGCTTTCTTT. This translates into CASSVGSSNTEAFF.

CDR3 in amino acids: CASSSGLVKGYEQYF. The CDR3 coding sequence is TGTGCCAGCAGCTCGGGACTAGTAAAAGGGTACGAGCAGTACTTC. The chain couples TRBV5-5 to TRBJ2-7; TRBD2 matches 8 bases. Germline CDR1 SGHKS, CDR2 YYEKEE (reference sequence). This CDR3 spans 15 amino acids. The V and J ends lost 3 bases and 4 bases, in that order; junction bases with no gene match: 9.

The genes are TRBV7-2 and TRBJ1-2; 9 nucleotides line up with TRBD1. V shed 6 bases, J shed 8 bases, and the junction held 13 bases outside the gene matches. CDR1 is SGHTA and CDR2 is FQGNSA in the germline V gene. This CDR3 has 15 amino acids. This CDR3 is CASRPRTGAAFGYTF. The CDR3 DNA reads TGTGCCAGCAGGCCCCGGACAGGGGCCGCCTTCGGCTACACCTTC.

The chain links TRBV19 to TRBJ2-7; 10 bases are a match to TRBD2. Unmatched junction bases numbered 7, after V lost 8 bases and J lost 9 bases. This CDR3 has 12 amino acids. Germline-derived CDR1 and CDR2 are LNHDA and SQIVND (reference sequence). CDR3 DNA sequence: TGTGCCAGTTCGAGAGCGGGAGGGGTGCAGTACTTC. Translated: CASSRAGGVQYF. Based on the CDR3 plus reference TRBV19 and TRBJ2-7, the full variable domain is DGGITQSPKYLFRKEGQNVTLSCEQNLNHDAMYWYRQDPGQGLRLIYYSQIVNDFQKGDIAEGYSVSREKKESFPLTVTSAQKNPTAFYLCASSRAGGVQYFGPGTRLTVT.

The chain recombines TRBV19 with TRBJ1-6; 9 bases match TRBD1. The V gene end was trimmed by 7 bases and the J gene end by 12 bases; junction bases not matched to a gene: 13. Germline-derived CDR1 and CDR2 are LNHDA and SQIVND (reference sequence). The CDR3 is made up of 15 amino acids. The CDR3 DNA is TGTGCCAGTACCGGGGGTATAGGACAGGGGAGACCCCTCCACTTT. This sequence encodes CASTGGIGQGRPLHF.

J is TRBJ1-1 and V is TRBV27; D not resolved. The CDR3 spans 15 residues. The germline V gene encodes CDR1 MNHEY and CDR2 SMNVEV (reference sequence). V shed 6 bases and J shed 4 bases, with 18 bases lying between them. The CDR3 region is CASSPVGWGGTEAFF. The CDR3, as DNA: TGTGCCAGCAGCCCGGTAGGGTGGGGAGGCACTGAAGCTTTCTTT.

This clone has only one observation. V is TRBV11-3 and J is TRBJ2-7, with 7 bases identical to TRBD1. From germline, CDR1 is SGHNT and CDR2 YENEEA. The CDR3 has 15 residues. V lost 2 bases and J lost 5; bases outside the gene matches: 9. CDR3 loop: CASSLTVGGLNEQYF. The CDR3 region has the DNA TGTGCCAGCAGCTTAACTGTAGGGGGCTTGAACGAGCAGTACTTC.

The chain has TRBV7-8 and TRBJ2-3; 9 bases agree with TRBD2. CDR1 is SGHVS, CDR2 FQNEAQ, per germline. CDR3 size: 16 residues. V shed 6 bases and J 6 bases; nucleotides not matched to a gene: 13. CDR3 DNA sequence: TGTGCCAGCAGACGAACAGCGGGGGGTATACGCGATACGCAGTATTTT. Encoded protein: CASRRTAGGIRDTQYF.